Sequencing of this T cell receptor (beta chain) was carried out in a study of cytomegalovirus exposure and HLA in healthy donors. The CDR3 has 15 residues. Trimming at V came to 5 bases and at J to 4 bases, leaving 6 bases not matched to a gene. Germline values: CDR1 GTSNPN, CDR2 SVGIG (reference sequence). PCR primers comprised 60 Vbeta and 13 Jbeta primers. Only in-frame clones appear in the TCRdb table, and some are missing; sequencing was by immunoSEQ multiplex PCR. The sample has 150,000 to 200,000 clones; approximately 71% are singletons. The material sequenced was PBMCs. This rearrangement joins TRBV30 to TRBJ2-7; 15 bases match TRBD2. This clonotype originated in a woman in her thirties or forties in good health and CMV-seropositive. This chain's CDR3 is CAWGLAGGPHYEQYF. The DNA of the CDR3 is TGTGCCTGGGGACTAGCGGGAGGGCCACATTACGAGCAGTACTTC.